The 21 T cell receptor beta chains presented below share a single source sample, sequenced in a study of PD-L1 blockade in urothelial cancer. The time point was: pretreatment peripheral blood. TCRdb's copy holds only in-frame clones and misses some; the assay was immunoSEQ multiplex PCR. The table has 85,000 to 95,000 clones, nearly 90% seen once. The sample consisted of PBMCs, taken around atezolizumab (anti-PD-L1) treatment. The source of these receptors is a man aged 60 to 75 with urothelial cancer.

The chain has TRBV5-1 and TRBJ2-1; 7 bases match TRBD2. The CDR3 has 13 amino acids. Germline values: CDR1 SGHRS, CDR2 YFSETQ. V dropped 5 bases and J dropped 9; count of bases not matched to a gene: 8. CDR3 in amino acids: CASSSAGVLEQFF. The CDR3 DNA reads TGCGCCAGCAGTTCGGCGGGAGTCCTTGAGCAGTTCTTC.

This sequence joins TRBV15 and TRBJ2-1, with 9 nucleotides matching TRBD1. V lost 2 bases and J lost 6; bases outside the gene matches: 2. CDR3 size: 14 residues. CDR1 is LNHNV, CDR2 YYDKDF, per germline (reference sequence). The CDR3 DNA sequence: TGTGCCACCAGCAGACCGGGACAGGGCAATGAGCAGTTCTTC. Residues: CATSRPGQGNEQFF.

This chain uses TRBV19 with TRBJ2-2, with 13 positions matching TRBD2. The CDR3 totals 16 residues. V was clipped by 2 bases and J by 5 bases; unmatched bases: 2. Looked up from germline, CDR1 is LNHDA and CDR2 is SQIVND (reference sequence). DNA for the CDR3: TGTGCCAGTAGTATAAGGACTAGCGGGGGAACCGGGGAGCTGTTTTTT. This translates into CASSIRTSGGTGELFF.

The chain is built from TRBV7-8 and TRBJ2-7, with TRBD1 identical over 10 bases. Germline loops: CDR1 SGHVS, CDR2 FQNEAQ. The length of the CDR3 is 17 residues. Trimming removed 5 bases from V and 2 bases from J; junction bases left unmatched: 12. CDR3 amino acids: CASSERPGTGVTYEQYF. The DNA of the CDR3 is TGTGCCAGCAGCGAAAGACCCGGGACAGGGGTAACCTACGAGCAGTACTTC.

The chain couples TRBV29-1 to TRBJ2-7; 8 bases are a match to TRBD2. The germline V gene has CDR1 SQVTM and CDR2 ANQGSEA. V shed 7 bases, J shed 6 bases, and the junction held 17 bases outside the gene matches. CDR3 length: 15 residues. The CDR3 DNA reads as TGCAGCGCCCAAGGGGGAACGGGAGGGCCCACCGAGCAGTACTTC. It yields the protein CSAQGGTGGPTEQYF.

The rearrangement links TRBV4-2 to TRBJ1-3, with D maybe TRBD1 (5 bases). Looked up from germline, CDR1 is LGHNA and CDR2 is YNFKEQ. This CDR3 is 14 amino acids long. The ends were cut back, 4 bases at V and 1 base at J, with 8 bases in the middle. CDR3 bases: TGTGCCAGCAGCCCAGACAGTTCTGGAAACACCATATATTTT. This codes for CASSPDSSGNTIYF.

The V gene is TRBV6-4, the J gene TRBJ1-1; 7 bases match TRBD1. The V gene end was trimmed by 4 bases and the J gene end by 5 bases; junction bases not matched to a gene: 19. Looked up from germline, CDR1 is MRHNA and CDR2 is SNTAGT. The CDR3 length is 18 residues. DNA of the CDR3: TGTGCCAGCAGTGGCCCATCAGAGGGGGCGAGAGAAGTGACTGAAGCTTTCTTT. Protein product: CASSGPSEGAREVTEAFF.

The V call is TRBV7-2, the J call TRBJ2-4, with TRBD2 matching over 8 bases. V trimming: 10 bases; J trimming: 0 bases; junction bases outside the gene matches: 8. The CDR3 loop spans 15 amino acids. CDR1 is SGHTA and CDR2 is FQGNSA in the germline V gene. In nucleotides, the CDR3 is TGTGCCACCTCACTAGCGGCTTTAGCCAAAAACATTCAGTACTTC. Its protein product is CATSLAALAKNIQYF.

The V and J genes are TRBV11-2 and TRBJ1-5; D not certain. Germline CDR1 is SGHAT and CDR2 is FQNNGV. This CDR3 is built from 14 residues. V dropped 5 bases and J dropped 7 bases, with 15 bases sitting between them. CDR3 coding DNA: TGTGCCAGCAGCCTGACTTGGGGAGAGCAGCCCCAGCATTTT. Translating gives CASSLTWGEQPQHF.

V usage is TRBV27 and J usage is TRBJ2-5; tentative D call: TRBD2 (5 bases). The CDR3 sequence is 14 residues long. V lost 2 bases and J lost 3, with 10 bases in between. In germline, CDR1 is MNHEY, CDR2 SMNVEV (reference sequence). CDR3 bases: TGTGCCAGCAGTTTAAGCGGCCGAGAAGAGACCCAGTACTTC. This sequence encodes CASSLSGREETQYF.

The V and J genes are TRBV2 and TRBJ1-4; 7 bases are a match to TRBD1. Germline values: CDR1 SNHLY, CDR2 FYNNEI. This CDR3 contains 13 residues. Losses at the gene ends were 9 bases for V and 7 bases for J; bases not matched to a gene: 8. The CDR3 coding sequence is TGTGCCAGGACGAGGGGGCAGGGTGAAAAACTGTTTTTT. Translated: CARTRGQGEKLFF.

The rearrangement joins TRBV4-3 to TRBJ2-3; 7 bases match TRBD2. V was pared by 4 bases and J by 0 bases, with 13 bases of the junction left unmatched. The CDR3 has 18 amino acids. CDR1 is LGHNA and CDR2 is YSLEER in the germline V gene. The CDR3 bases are TGCGCCAGCAGCCCAAGGCGTCTCAGCGGGGCTAGCACAGATACGCAGTATTTT. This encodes CASSPRRLSGASTDTQYF.

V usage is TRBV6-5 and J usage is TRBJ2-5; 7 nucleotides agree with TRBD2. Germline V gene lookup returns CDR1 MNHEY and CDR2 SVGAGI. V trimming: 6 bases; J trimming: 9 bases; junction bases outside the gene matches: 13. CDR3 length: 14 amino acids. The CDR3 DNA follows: TGTGCCAGCAGCGCCGGGGGGAGCCCCGGGGCCCAGTACTTC. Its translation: CASSAGGSPGAQYF.

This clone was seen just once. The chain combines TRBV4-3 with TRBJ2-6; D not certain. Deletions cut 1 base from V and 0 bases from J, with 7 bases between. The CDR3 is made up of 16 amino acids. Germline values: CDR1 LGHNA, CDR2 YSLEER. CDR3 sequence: CASSQAASSGANVLTF. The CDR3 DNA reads TGCGCCAGCAGCCAAGCAGCGAGCTCTGGGGCCAACGTCCTGACTTTC.

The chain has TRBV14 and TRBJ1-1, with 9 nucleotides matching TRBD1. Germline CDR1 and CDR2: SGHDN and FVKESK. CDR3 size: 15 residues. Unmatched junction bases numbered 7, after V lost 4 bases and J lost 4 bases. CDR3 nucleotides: TGTGCCAGCAGCCGTCAGACAGGGGGGAGCACTGAAGCTTTCTTT. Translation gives CASSRQTGGSTEAFF. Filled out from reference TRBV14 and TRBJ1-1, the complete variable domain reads EAGVTQFPSHSVIEKGQTVTLRCDPISGHDNLYWYRRVMGKEIKFLLHFVKESKQDESGMPNNRFLAERTGGTYSTLKVQPAELEDSGVYFCASSRQTGGSTEAFFGQGTRLTVV.

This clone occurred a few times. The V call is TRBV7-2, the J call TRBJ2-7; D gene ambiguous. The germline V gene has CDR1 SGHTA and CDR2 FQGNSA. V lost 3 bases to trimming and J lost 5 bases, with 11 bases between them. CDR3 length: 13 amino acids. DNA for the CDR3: TGTGCCAGCAGCTTTGACTCGTTGGACGAGCAGTACTTC. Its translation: CASSFDSLDEQYF.

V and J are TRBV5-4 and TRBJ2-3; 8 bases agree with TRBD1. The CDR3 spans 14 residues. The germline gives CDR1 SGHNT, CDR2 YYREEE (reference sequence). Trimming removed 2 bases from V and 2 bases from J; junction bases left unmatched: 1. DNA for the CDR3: TGTGCCAGCAGCTTACAGGGGGACACAGATACGCAGTATTTT. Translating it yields CASSLQGDTDTQYF.

The CDR3 sequence is CASSQGGQDVYGYTF. DNA of the CDR3: TGCGCCAGCAGCCAGGGGGGACAGGATGTCTATGGCTACACCTTC. V and J are TRBV4-1 and TRBJ1-2; 8 positions match TRBD1. Germline CDR1 reads MGHRA; CDR2 reads YSYEKL. The CDR3 totals 15 residues. Trimming at V came to 3 bases and at J to 4 bases, leaving 7 bases not matched to a gene.

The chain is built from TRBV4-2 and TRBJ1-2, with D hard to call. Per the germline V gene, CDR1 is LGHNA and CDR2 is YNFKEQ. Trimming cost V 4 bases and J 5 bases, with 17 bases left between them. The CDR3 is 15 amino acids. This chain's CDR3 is CASSRLGTEKYGYTF. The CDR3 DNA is TGTGCCAGCAGCCGATTGGGTACAGAAAAATATGGCTACACCTTC.

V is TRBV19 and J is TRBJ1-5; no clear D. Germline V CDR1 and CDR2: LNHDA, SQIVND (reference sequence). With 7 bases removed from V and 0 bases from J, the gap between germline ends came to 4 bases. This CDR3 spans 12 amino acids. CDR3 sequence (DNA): TGTGCCAGTAAACATAGCAATCAGCCCCAGCATTTT. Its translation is CASKHSNQPQHF.

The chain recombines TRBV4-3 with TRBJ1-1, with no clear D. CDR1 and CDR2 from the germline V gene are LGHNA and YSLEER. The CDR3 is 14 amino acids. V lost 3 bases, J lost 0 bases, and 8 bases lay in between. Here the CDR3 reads CASSQQQMNTEAFF. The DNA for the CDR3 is TGCGCCAGCAGCCAGCAACAAATGAACACTGAAGCTTTCTTT.